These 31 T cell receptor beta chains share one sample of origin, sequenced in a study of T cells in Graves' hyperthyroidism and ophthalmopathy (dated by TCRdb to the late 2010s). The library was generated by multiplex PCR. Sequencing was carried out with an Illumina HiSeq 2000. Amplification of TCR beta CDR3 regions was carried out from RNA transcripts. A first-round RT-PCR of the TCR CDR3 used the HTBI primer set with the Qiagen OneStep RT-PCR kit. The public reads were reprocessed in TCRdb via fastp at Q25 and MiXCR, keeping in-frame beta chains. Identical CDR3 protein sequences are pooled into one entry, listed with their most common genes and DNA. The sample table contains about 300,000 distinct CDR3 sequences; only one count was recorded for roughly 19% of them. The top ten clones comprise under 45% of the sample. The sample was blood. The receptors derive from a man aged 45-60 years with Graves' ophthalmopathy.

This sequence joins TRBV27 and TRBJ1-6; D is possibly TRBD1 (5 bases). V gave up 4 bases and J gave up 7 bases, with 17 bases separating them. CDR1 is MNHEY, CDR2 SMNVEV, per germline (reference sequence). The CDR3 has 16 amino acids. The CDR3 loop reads CASSSPTGGPNSPLHF. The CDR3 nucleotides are TGTGCCAGCAGTTCCCCCACGGGGGGACCCAATTCACCCCTCCACTTT.

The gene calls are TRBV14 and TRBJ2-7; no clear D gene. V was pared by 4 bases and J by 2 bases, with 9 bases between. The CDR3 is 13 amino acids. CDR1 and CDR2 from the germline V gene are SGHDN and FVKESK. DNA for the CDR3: TGTGCCAGCAGCCCGAACCCTCCCTACGAGCAGTACTTC. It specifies CASSPNPPYEQYF.

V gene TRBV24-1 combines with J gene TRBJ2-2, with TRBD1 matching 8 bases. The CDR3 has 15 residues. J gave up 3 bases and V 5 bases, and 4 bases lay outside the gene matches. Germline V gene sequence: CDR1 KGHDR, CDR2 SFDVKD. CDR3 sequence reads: CATSAGQEYTGELFF. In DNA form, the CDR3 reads TGTGCCACCAGTGCGGGACAGGAATACACCGGGGAGCTGTTTTTT.

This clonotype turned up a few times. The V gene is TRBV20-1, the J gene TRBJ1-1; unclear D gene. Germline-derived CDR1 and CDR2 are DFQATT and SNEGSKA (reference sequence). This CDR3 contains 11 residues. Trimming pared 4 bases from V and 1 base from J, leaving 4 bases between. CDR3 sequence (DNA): TGCAGTGCTAAATCGAACACTGAAGCTTTCTTT. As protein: CSAKSNTEAFF.

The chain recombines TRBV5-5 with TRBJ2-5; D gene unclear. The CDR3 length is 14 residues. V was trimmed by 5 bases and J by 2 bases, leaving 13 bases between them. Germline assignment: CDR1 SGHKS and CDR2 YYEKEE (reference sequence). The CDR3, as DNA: TGTGCCAGCAGACCAGGAGTCGCGCAAGAGACCCAGTACTTC. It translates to CASRPGVAQETQYF.

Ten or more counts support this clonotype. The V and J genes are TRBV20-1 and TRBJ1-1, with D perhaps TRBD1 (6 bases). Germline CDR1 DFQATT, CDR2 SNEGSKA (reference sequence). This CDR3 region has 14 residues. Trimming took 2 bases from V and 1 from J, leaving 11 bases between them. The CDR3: CSARLGHQNTEAFF. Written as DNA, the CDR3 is TGCAGTGCTAGACTGGGACACCAGAACACTGAAGCTTTCTTT.

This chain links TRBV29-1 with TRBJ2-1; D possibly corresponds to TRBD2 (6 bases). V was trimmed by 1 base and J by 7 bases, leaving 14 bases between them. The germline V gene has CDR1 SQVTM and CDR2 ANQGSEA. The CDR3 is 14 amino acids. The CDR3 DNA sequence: TGCAGCGTTGAAGGAAGAAGGGGAGGAAATGAGCAGTTCTTC. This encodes CSVEGRRGGNEQFF.

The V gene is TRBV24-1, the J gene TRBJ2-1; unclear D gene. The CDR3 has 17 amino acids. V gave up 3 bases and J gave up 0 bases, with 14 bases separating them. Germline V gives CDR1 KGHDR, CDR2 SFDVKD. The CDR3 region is CATSDKATQDSYNEQFF. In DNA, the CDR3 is TGTGCCACCAGTGATAAGGCTACGCAGGACTCCTACAATGAGCAGTTCTTC.

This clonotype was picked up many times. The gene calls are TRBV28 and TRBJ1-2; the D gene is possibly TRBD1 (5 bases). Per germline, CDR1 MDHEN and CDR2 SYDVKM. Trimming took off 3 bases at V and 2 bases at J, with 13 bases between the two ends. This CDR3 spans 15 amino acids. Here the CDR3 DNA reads TGTGCCAGCAGTTTGACGGGACGGAACAACTATGGCTACACCTTC. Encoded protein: CASSLTGRNNYGYTF.

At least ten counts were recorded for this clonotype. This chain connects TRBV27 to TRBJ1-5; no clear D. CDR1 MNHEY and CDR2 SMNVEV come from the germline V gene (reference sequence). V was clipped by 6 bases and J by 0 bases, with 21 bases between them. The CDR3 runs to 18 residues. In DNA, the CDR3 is TGTGCCAGCAGCCGCGTTCGAGTCTCCGGGTATAGCAATCAGCCCCAGCATTTT. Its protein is CASSRVRVSGYSNQPQHF.

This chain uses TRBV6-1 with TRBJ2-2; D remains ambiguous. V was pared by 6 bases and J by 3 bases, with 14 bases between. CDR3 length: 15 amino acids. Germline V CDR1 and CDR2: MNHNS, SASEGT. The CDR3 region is CASRGKTGDTGELFF. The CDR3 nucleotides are TGTGCCAGCAGGGGGAAAACTGGTGACACCGGGGAGCTGTTTTTT.

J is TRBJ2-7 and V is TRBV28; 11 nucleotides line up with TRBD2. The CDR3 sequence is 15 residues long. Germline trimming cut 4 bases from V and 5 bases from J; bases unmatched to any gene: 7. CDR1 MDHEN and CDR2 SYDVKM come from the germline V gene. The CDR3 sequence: CASSSLLAGVHEQYF. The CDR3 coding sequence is TGTGCCAGCAGTTCCTTACTAGCGGGAGTACACGAGCAGTACTTC.

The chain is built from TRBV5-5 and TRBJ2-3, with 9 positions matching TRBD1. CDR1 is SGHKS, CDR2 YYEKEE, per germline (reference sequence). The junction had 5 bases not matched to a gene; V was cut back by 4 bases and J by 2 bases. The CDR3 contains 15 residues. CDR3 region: CASSPRDRATDTQYF. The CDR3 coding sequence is TGTGCCAGCAGCCCCCGGGACAGGGCCACAGATACGCAGTATTTT.

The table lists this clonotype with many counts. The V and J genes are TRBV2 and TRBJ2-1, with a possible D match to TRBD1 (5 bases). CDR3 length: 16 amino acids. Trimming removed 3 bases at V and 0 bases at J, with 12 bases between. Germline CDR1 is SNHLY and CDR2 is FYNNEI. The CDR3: CASSDLTASSYNEQFF. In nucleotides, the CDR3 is TGTGCCAGCAGTGATCTGACAGCTAGCTCCTACAATGAGCAGTTCTTC.

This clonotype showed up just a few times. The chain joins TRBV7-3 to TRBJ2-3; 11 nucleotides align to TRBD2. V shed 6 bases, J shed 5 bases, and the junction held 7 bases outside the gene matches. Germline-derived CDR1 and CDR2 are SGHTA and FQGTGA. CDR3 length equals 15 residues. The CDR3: CASSPSGGTGDTQYF. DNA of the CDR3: TGTGCCAGCAGTCCTAGCGGGGGGACCGGAGATACGCAGTATTTT.

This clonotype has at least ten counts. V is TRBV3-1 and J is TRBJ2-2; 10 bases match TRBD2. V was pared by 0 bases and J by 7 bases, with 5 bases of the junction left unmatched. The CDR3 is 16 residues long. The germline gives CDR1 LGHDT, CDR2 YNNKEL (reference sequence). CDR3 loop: CASSQDLAGAGGELFF. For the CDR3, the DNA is TGTGCCAGCAGCCAAGATCTAGCGGGAGCGGGCGGGGAGCTGTTTTTT.

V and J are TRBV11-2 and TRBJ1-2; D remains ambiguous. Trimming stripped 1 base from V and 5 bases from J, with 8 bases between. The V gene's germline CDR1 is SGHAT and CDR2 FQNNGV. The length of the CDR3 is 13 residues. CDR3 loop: CASSLVTRYGYTF. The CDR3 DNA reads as TGTGCCAGCAGCTTAGTTACTCGGTATGGCTACACCTTC.

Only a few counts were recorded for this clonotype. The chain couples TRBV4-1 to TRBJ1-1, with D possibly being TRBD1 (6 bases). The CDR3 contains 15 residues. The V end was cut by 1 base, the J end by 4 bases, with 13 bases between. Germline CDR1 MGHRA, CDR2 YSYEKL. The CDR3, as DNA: TGCGCCAGCAGCCAAGCCGGGGGGGCCGGCACTGAAGCTTTCTTT. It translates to CASSQAGGAGTEAFF.

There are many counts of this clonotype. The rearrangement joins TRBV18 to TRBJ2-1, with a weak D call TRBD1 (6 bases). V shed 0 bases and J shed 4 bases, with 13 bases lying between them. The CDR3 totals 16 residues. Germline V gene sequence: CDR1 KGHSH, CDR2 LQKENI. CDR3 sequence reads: CASSPPTGTTYNEQFF. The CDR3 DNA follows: TGTGCCAGCTCACCACCTACCGGGACAACTTACAATGAGCAGTTCTTC.

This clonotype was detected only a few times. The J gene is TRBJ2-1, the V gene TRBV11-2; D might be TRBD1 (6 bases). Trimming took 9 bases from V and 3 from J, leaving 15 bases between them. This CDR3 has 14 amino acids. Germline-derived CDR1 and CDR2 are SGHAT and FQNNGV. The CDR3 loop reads CASSPSTGYNEQFF. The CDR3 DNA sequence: TGTGCCAGTAGCCCCTCGACAGGCTACAATGAGCAGTTCTTC.

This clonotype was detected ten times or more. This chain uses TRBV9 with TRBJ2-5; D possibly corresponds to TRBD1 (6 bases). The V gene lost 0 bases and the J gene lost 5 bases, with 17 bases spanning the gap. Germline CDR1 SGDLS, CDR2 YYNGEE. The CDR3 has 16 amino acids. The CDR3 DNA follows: TGTGCCAGCAGCGTAGTATCCTGGCAGGGGATGGAGACCCAGTACTTC. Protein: CASSVVSWQGMETQYF.

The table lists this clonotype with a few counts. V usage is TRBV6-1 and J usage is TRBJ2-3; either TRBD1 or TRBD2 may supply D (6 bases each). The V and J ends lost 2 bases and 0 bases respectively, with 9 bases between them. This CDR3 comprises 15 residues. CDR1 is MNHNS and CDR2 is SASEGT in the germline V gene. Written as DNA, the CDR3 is TGTGCCAGCAGTGAATGGGGGGCCAGCACAGATACGCAGTATTTT. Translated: CASSEWGASTDTQYF.

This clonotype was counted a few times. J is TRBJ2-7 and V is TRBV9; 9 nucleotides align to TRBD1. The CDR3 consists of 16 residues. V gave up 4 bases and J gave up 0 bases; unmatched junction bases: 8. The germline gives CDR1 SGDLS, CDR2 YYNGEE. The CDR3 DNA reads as TGTGCCAGCAGCCCCGGGACAGGGAGGAACTCCTACGAGCAGTACTTC. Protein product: CASSPGTGRNSYEQYF.

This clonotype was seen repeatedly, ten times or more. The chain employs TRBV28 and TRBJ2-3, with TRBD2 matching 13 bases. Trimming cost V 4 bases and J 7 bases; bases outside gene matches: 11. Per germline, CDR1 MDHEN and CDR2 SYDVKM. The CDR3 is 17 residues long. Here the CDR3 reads CASSSPSTGLAGHTQYF. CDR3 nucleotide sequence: TGTGCCAGCAGTTCCCCCTCAACGGGACTAGCGGGACATACGCAGTATTTT.

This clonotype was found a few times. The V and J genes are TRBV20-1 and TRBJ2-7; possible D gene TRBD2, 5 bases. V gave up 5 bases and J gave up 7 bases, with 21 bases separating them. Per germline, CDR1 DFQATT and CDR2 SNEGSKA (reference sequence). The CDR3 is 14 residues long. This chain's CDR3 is CSAPPGRSPGEQYF. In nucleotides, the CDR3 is TGCAGTGCTCCGCCCGGCAGGTCCCCGGGAGAGCAGTACTTC.

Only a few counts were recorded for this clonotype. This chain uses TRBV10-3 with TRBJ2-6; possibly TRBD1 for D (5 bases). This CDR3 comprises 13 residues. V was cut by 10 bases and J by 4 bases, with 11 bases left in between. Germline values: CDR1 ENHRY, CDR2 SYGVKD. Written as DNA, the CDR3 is TGTGCCAGCTCAGGGCAAGGGGCCAACGTCCTGACTTTC. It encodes CASSGQGANVLTF.

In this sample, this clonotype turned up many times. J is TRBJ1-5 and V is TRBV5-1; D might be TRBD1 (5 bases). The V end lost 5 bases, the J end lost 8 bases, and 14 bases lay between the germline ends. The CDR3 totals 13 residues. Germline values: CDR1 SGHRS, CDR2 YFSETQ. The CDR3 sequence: CASSMGPIEPQHF. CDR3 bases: TGCGCCAGCAGTATGGGGCCCATTGAGCCCCAGCATTTT.

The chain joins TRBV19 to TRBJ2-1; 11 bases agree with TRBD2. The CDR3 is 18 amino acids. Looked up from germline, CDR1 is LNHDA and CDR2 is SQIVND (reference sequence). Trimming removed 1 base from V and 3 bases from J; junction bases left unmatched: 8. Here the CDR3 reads CASSIALAGEMVYNEQFF. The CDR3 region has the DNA TGTGCCAGTAGTATAGCACTAGCGGGAGAGATGGTCTACAATGAGCAGTTCTTC.

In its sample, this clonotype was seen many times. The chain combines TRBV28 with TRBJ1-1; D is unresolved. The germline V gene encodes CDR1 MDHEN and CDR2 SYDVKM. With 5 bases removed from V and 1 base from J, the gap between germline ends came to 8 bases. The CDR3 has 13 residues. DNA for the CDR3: TGTGCCAGCAGTGCCGGGCCGAACACTGAAGCTTTCTTT. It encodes CASSAGPNTEAFF.

CDR3 amino acids: CASSGRDGEKLFF. In DNA, the CDR3 is TGTGCCAGCAGTGGACGGGATGGTGAAAAACTGTTTTTT. This sequence joins TRBV2 and TRBJ1-4; D is unclear. This CDR3 region has 13 residues. V was trimmed by 4 bases and J by 7 bases, leaving 10 bases between them. The germline gives CDR1 SNHLY, CDR2 FYNNEI.

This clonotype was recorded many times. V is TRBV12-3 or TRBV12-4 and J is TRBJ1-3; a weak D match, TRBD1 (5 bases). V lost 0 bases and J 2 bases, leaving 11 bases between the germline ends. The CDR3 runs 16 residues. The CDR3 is CASSLALGATGNTIYF. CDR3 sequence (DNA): TGTGCCAGCAGTTTAGCGCTCGGGGCGACTGGAAACACCATATATTTT.